These 6 T cell receptor beta chains came from one sample sequenced in a study of cytomegalovirus exposure and HLA in healthy donors. Both 60 Vbeta primers and 13 Jbeta primers went into the PCR. Profiled with immunoSEQ multiplex PCR; TCRdb holds only in-frame clones, not every one. This sample carries roughly 150,000 clones, around 73% of them seen once, and the ten largest clones take about 4.9%. Sequenced input: PBMCs. All receptors derive from a woman under 30 in good health and CMV-seropositive.

V and J are TRBV5-5 and TRBJ1-1; TRBD1 matches at 8 bases. The V gene's germline CDR1 is SGHKS and CDR2 YYEKEE (reference sequence). The CDR3 has 13 residues. J gave up 0 bases and V 7 bases, and 2 bases lay outside the gene matches. The CDR3 coding sequence is TGTGCCAGCTCGGGACAGGTGAACACTGAAGCTTTCTTT. Amino acid sequence: CASSGQVNTEAFF.

The chain recombines TRBV2 with TRBJ2-3, with D possibly TRBD2 on 5 matching bases. The CDR3 has 15 residues. V dropped 3 bases and J dropped 2 bases, with 12 bases sitting between them. Per the germline V gene, CDR1 is SNHLY and CDR2 is FYNNEI. This chain's CDR3 is CASSDVARLTDTQYF. CDR3 DNA: TGTGCCAGCAGTGACGTAGCGAGGCTCACAGATACGCAGTATTTT.

V is TRBV9 and J is TRBJ1-4; TRBD1 agrees at 10 bases. This CDR3 is built from 15 residues. The germline V gene encodes CDR1 SGDLS and CDR2 YYNGEE. V lost 3 bases and J lost 8; bases outside the gene matches: 7. The CDR3: CASSGGQGVGEKLFF. The CDR3 region has the DNA TGTGCCAGCAGCGGAGGACAGGGGGTTGGGGAAAAACTGTTTTTT.

This clone was detected a few times. V and J are TRBV9 and TRBJ2-3; TRBD2 agrees at 13 bases. Losses at the gene ends were 3 bases for V and 0 bases for J; bases not matched to a gene: 10. The CDR3 has 19 amino acids. CDR1 and CDR2 (germline): SGDLS, YYNGEE. The CDR3, as DNA: TGTGCCAGCAGCGCCCCCTTGACTAGCGGGGGGCTTAGCACAGATACGCAGTATTTT. Its protein is CASSAPLTSGGLSTDTQYF.

This sequence joins TRBV6-5 and TRBJ2-7; D call uncertain. The CDR3 loop spans 11 amino acids. CDR1 and CDR2 (germline): MNHEY, SVGAGI. With 5 bases removed from V and 7 bases from J, the gap between germline ends came to 9 bases. CDR3 sequence reads: CASSEAEEQYF. DNA for the CDR3: TGTGCCAGCAGTGAAGCCGAGGAGCAGTACTTC.

This clone was picked up one time. The rearrangement uses TRBV7-3 and TRBJ2-2, with 9 bases aligning to TRBD1. Germline-derived CDR1 and CDR2 are SGHTA and FQGTGA. V lost 3 bases, J lost 4 bases, and 3 bases stayed unmatched. The CDR3 length is 15 residues. CDR3 nucleotide sequence: TGTGCCAGCAGCTTCCGGGACAGGGTCACCGGGGAGCTGTTTTTT. It is translated as CASSFRDRVTGELFF.